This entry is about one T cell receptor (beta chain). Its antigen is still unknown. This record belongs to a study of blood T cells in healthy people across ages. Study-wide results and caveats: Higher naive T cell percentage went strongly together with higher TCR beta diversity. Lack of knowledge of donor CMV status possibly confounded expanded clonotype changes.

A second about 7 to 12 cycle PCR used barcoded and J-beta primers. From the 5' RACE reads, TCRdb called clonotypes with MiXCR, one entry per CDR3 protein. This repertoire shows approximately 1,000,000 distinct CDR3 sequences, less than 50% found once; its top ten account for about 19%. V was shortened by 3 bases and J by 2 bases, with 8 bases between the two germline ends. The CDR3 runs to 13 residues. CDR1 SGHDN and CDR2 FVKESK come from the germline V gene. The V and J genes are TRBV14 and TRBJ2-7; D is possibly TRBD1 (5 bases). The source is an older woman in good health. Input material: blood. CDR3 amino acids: CASSQMGPYEQYF. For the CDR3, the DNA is TGTGCCAGCAGCCAGATGGGGCCCTACGAGCAGTACTTC.